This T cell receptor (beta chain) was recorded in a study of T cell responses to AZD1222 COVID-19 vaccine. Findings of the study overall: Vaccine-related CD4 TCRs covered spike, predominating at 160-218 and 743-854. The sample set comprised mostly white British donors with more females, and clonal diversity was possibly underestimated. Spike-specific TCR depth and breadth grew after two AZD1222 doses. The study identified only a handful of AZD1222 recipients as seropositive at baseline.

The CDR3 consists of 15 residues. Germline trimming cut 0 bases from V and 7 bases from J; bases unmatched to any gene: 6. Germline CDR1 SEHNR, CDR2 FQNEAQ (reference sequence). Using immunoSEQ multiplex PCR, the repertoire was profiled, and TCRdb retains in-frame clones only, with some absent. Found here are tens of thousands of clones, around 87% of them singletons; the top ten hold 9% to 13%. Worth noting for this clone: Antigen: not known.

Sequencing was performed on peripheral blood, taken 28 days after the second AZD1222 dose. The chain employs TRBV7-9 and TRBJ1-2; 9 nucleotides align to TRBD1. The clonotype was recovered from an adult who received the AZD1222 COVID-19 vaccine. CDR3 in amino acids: CASSLAQRDRVGYTF. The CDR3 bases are TGTGCCAGCAGCTTAGCTCAACGGGACAGGGTTGGCTACACCTTC.